This T cell receptor beta chain was observed in a study of control samples from healthy donors and cancer patients. The repertoire was sequenced with immunoSEQ multiplex PCR; TCRdb's copy has only in-frame clones and lacks some. The repertoire consists of about 65,000 clones, with approximately 90% occurring once and the leading ten covering 1% to 1.5%. The CDR3 runs to 14 residues. V lost 1 base and J 9 bases, leaving 16 bases between the germline ends. Germline V gives CDR1 LGHDT, CDR2 YNNKEL (reference sequence). The sample taken for sequencing was PBMCs. The chain uses TRBV3-1 (or the pseudogene TRBV3-2) and TRBJ2-7; tentative D call: TRBD1 (5 bases). This sequence was found in a woman aged 50 to 65 with colorectal cancer. The CDR3 DNA reads TGTGCCAGCAGCCAAGTAACGCAGGGCTTTCGGCAGTACTTC. This encodes CASSQVTQGFRQYF.